The T cell receptor beta chain under discussion was sequenced for a study of control samples from healthy donors and cancer patients. Profiled with immunoSEQ multiplex PCR; TCRdb holds only in-frame clones, not every one. The sample contains approximately 87,000 clones, 93% of which appear only once. CDR3 length: 17 amino acids. Trimming stripped 0 bases from V and 0 bases from J, with 12 bases between. Germline V lookup: CDR1 SGDLS, CDR2 YYNGEE. This receptor was taken from a woman aged 40 to 50 with lung cancer. Material for sequencing was PBMCs. The chain combines TRBV9 with TRBJ1-4, with a possible D match to TRBD1 (6 bases). CDR3 in DNA: TGTGCCAGCAGCGTAGAAGGACAGCATTCAACTAATGAAAAACTGTTTTTT. Its translation is CASSVEGQHSTNEKLFF. The full variable domain, its missing parts supplied by reference TRBV9 and TRBJ1-4, is DSGVTQTPKHLITATGQRVTLRCSPRSGDLSVYWYQQSLDQGLQFLIQYYNGEERAKGNILERFSAQQFPDLHSELNLSSLELGDSALYFCASSVEGQHSTNEKLFFGSGTQLSVL.